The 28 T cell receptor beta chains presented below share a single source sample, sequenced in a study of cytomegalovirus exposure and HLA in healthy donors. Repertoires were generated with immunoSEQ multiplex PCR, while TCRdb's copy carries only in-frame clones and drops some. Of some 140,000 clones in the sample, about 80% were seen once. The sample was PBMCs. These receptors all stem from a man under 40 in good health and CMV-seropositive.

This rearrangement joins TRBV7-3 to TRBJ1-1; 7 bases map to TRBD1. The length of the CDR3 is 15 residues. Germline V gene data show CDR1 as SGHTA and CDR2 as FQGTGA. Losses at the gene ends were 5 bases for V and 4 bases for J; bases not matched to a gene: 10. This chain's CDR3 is CASSPRGGGLTEAFF. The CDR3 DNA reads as TGTGCCAGCAGCCCCCGAGGAGGGGGCCTCACTGAAGCTTTCTTT.

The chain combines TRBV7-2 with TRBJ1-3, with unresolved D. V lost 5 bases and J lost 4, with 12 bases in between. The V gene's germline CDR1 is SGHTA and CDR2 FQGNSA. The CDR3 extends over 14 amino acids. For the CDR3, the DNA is TGTGCCAGCAGCGGAGGATCAGTAGGAAACACCATATATTTT. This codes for CASSGGSVGNTIYF.

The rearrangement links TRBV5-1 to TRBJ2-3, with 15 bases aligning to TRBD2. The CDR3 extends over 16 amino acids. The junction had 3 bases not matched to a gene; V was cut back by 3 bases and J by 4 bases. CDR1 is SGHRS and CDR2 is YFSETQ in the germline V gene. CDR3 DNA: TGCGCCAGCAGCTCGGGACTAGCGGGAGGAGCAGATACGCAGTATTTT. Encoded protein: CASSSGLAGGADTQYF.

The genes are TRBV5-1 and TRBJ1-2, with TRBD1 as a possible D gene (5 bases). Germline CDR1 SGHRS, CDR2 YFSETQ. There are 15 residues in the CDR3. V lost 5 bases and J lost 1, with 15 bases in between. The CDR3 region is CASRQAPLNNYGYTF. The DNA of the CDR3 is TGCGCCAGCAGACAGGCTCCTTTAAATAACTATGGCTACACCTTC.

The CDR3 loop is CASSLSVTGPYEQYF. In nucleotides, the CDR3 is TGTGCCAGCAGCTTATCGGTGACGGGTCCCTACGAGCAGTACTTC. The V call is TRBV7-6, the J call TRBJ2-7, with D unresolved. The germline V and J ends were trimmed by 2 bases and 2 bases, with 13 bases remaining between them. CDR3 length: 15 amino acids. CDR1 and CDR2 (germline): SGHVS, FNYEAQ.

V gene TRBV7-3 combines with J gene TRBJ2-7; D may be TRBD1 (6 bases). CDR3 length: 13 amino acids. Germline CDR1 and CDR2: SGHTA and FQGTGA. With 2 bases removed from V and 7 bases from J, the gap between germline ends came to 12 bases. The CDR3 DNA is TGTGCCAGCAGCTTAGGGGGCAGAGGGGAGCAGTACTTC. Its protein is CASSLGGRGEQYF.

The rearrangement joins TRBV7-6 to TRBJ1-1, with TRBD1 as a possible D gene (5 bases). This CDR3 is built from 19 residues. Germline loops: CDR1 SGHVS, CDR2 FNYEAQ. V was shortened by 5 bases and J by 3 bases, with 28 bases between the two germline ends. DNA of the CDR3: TGTGCCAGCAGCCTTGAGTTTGGGAGGCGGGGGGTTTCGGACACTGAAGCTTTCTTT. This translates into CASSLEFGRRGVSDTEAFF. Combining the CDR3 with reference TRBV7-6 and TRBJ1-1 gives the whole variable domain GAGVSQSPRYKVTKRGQDVALRCDPISGHVSLYWYRQALGQGPEFLTYFNYEAQQDKSGLPNDRFSAERPEGSISTLTIQRTEQRDSAMYRCASSLEFGRRGVSDTEAFFGQGTRLTVV.

CDR3 bases: TGTGCCAGTAGTATAGAAACAGGGTATGGCTACACCTTC. It encodes CASSIETGYGYTF. The genes are TRBV19 and TRBJ1-2; D possibly corresponds to TRBD1 (6 bases). Germline CDR1 and CDR2: LNHDA and SQIVND (reference sequence). V was shortened by 0 bases and J by 5 bases, with 7 bases between the two germline ends. CDR3 length: 13 amino acids.

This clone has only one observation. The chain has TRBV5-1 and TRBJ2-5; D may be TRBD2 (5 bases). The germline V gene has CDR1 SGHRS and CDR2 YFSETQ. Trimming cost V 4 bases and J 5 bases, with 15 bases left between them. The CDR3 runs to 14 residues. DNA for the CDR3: TGCGCCAGCAGCCCGCCCGGGGTTGGCGAGACCCAGTACTTC. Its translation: CASSPPGVGETQYF. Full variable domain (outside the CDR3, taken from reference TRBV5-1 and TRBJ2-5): KAGVTQTPRYLIKTRGQQVTLSCSPISGHRSVSWYQQTPGQGLQFLFEYFSETQRNKGNFPGRFSGRQFSNSRSEMNVSTLELGDSALYLCASSPPGVGETQYFGPGTRLLVL.

For the CDR3, the DNA is TGTGCCAGCAGTCGATACCTCCCTAGCGGGATAAGCACAGATACGCAGTATTTT. Translated: CASSRYLPSGISTDTQYF. The chain couples TRBV7-2 to TRBJ2-3; TRBD2 matches 9 bases. Per germline, CDR1 SGHTA and CDR2 FQGNSA. The CDR3 covers 18 residues. The trim removed 6 bases at V and 0 bases at J, leaving 13 bases unmatched. Filled out from reference TRBV7-2 and TRBJ2-3, the complete variable domain reads GAGVSQSPSNKVTEKGKDVELRCDPISGHTALYWYRQSLGQGLEFLIYFQGNSAPDKSGLPSDRFSAERTGGSVSTLTIQRTQQEDSAVYLCASSRYLPSGISTDTQYFGPGTRLTVL.

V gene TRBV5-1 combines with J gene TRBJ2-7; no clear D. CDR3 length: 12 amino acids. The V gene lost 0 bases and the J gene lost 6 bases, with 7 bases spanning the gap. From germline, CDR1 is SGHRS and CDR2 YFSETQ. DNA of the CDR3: TGCGCCAGCAGCTTGGGCGGTCCCGAGCAGTACTTC. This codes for CASSLGGPEQYF. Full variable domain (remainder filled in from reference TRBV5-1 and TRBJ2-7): KAGVTQTPRYLIKTRGQQVTLSCSPISGHRSVSWYQQTPGQGLQFLFEYFSETQRNKGNFPGRFSGRQFSNSRSEMNVSTLELGDSALYLCASSLGGPEQYFGPGTRLTVT.

The CDR3 sequence is CASSARTGGNTIYF. CDR3 DNA: TGCGCCAGCAGCGCTCGGACAGGCGGAAACACCATATATTTT. V gene TRBV4-3 combines with J gene TRBJ1-3; 7 nucleotides match TRBD1. CDR1 and CDR2 (germline): LGHNA, YSLEER. The CDR3 loop spans 14 amino acids. With V trimmed by 5 bases and J by 4 bases, 5 bases remained unmatched.

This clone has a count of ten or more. CDR3 protein: CASMTGKASYGYTF. In DNA form, the CDR3 reads TGTGCCAGTATGACAGGGAAGGCCTCATATGGCTACACCTTC. The chain is built from TRBV19 and TRBJ1-2, with 7 bases matching TRBD1. This CDR3 region has 14 residues. Germline CDR1 and CDR2: LNHDA and SQIVND (reference sequence). Unmatched junction bases numbered 10, after V lost 7 bases and J lost 5 bases.

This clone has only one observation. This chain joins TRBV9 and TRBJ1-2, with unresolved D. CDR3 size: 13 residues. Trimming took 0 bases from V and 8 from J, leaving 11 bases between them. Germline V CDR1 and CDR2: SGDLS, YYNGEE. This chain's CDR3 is CASSVDSREGYTF. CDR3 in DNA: TGTGCCAGCAGCGTAGACAGTCGGGAGGGCTACACCTTC.

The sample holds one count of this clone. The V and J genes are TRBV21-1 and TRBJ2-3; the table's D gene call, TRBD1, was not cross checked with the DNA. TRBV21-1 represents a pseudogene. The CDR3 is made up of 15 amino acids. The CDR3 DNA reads TGTGCCAGCAGCCAACAGGGGGTCCCCACAGATACGCAGTATTTT. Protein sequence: CASSQQGVPTDTQYF.

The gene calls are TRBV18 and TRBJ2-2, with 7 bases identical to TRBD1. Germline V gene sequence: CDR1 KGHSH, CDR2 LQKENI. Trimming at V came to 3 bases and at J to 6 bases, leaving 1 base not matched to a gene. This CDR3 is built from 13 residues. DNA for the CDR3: TGTGCCAGCTCACCTGACAGGGCCGGGGAGCTGTTTTTT. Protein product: CASSPDRAGELFF.

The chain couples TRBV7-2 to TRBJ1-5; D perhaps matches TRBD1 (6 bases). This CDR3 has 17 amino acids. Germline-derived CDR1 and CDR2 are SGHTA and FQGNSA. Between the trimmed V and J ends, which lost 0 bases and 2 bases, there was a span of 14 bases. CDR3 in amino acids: CASSLAAQGSGNQPQHF. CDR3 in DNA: TGTGCCAGCAGCTTAGCCGCACAGGGATCCGGCAATCAGCCCCAGCATTTT.

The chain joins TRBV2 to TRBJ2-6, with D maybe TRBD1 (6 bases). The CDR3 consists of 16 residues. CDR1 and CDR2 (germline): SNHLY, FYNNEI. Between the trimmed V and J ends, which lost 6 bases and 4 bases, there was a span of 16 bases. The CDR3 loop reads CASSPNGGRGANVLTF. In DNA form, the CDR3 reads TGTGCCAGCAGCCCCAATGGGGGCAGGGGGGCCAACGTCCTGACTTTC.

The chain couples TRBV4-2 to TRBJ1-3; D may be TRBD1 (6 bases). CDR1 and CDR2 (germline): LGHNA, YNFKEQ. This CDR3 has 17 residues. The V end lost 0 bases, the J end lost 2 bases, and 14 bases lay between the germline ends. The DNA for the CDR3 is TGTGCCAGCAGCCAAGAGGCCACAGGGAATGCTGGAAACACCATATATTTT. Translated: CASSQEATGNAGNTIYF.

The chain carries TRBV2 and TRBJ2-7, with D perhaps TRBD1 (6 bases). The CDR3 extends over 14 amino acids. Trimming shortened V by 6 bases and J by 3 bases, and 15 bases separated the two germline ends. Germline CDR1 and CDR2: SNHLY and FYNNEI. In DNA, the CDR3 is TGTGCCAGCAGACAACAGGGTACTAGCTACGAGCAGTACTTC. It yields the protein CASRQQGTSYEQYF.

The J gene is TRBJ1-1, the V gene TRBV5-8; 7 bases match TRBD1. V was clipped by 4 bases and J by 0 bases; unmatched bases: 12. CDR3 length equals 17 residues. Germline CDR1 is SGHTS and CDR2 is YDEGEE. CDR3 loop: CASSLNRDSDMNTEAFF. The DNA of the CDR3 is TGTGCCAGCAGCCTGAACCGGGACAGCGACATGAACACTGAAGCTTTCTTT.

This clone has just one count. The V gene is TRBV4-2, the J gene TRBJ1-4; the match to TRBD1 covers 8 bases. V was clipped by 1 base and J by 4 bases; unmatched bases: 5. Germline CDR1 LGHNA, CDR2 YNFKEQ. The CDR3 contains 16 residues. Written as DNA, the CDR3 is TGTGCCAGCAGCCAAGCTCAAGGACAGGGTAATGAAAAACTGTTTTTT. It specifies CASSQAQGQGNEKLFF.

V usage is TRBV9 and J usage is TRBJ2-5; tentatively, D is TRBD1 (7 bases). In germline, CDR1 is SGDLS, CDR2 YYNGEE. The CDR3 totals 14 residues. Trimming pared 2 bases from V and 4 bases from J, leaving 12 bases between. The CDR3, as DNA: TGTGCCAGCAGCGTCGGAGGGGGCACAGAGACCCAGTACTTC. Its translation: CASSVGGGTETQYF.

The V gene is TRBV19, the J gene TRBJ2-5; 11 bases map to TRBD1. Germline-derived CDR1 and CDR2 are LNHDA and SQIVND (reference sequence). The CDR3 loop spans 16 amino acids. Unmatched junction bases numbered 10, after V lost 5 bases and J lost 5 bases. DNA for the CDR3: TGTGCCAGTAGTCCACGGACAGGGGGCGCTTGGGAGACCCAGTACTTC. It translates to CASSPRTGGAWETQYF.

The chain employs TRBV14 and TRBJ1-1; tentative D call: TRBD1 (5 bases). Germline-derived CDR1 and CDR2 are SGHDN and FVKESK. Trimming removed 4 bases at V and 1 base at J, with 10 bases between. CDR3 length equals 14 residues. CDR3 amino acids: CASSPRVGNTEAFF. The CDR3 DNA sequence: TGTGCCAGCAGCCCCAGGGTAGGGAACACTGAAGCTTTCTTT.

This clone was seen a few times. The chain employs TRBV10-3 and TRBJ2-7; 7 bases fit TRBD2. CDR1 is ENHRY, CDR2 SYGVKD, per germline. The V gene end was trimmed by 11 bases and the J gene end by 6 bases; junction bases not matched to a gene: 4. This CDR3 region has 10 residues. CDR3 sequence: CALPGGEQYF. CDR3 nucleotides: TGTGCCTTACCGGGGGGCGAGCAGTACTTC.

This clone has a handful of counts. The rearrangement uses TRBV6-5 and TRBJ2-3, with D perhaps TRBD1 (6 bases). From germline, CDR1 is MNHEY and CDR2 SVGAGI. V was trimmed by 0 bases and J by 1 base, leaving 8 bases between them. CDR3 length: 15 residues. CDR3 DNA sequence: TGTGCCAGCAGTTACTCGGGGGCGGGCACAGATACGCAGTATTTT. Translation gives CASSYSGAGTDTQYF.

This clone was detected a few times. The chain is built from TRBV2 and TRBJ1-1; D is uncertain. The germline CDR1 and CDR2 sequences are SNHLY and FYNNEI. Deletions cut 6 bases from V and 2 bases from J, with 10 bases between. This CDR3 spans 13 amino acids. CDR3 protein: CASREERNTEAFF. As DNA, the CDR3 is TGTGCCAGCAGGGAGGAACGAAACACTGAAGCTTTCTTT.